The 21 T cell receptor beta chains below come from one sample, sequenced in a study of blood T cell repertoires in COVID-19. Sequenced by immunoSEQ multiplex PCR; TCRdb stores in-frame clones only, minus some. The table lists about 60,000 clones, 70% to 85% of them singletons. The sample comprised peripheral blood. The receptors derive from a man aged 55 to 70 with acute or convalescent COVID-19.

The chain employs TRBV5-1 and TRBJ1-1; 7 positions agree with TRBD1. J lost 0 bases, V lost 6 bases, and 5 bases had no gene match. The CDR3 length is 14 residues. The germline gives CDR1 SGHRS, CDR2 YFSETQ. The CDR3 is CASNPGGVNTEAFF. The CDR3 DNA follows: TGCGCCAGCAATCCAGGGGGAGTGAACACTGAAGCTTTCTTT.

J is TRBJ1-5 and V is TRBV6-1; the D is unclear. Germline V CDR1 and CDR2: MNHNS, SASEGT. CDR3 length: 15 residues. Trimming removed 0 bases at V and 4 bases at J, with 10 bases between. CDR3 DNA sequence: TGTGCCAGCAGTGAAGCCGACAAGCTGAATCAGCCCCAGCATTTT. Encoded protein: CASSEADKLNQPQHF.

On this clone itself: The same CDR3 is also encoded by other DNA sequences in this sample. The chain carries TRBV5-1 and TRBJ1-2, with D unresolved. The CDR3 loop spans 11 amino acids. V lost 2 bases and J lost 7, with 6 bases in between. The germline gives CDR1 SGHRS, CDR2 YFSETQ. The CDR3 DNA reads as TGCGCCAGCAGCTTACGGGGTGGCTACACCTTC. It encodes CASSLRGGYTF.

The chain employs TRBV13 and TRBJ2-5, with TRBD1 matching over 7 bases. V shed 4 bases and J 4 bases; nucleotides not matched to a gene: 3. The germline gives CDR1 PRHDT, CDR2 FYEKMQ (reference sequence). The CDR3 runs 13 residues. The CDR3 DNA reads as TGTGCCAGCAGCTACAGGGGTTCAGAGACCCAGTACTTC. Its translation is CASSYRGSETQYF.

The V call is TRBV24-1, the J call TRBJ1-5; 7 bases match TRBD1. CDR1 and CDR2 (germline): KGHDR, SFDVKD. The CDR3 is 16 residues long. V was pared by 5 bases and J by 0 bases, with 6 bases of the junction left unmatched. CDR3 residues: CATSVGQSPSNQPQHF. The CDR3 nucleotides are TGTGCCACCAGTGTGGGACAGTCCCCTAGCAATCAGCCCCAGCATTTT.

This clone is a singleton in its sample. This sequence joins TRBV14 and TRBJ1-6; D is undetermined. CDR1 and CDR2 from the germline V gene are SGHDN and FVKESK. Deletions cut 0 bases from V and 10 bases from J, with 7 bases between. This CDR3 spans 13 amino acids. CDR3 coding DNA: TGTGCCAGCAGCCAAGATCTGAGGTCACCCCTCCACTTT. It translates to CASSQDLRSPLHF.

This clone was detected a few times. The chain has TRBV7-3 and TRBJ2-1, with unresolved D. The CDR3 loop spans 12 amino acids. V dropped 5 bases and J dropped 6 bases, with 8 bases sitting between them. Germline CDR1 reads SGHTA; CDR2 reads FQGTGA. The CDR3 nucleotides are TGTGCCAGCAGCAAAGGAGCCAATGAGCAGTTCTTC. Amino acids: CASSKGANEQFF.

The chain combines TRBV28 with TRBJ1-1; 10 bases are a match to TRBD1. Germline CDR1 is MDHEN and CDR2 is SYDVKM. V shed 1 base and J 5 bases; nucleotides not matched to a gene: 1. CDR3 length: 14 residues. CDR3 DNA sequence: TGTGCCAGCAGTTTATCGGACAGGGGGACTGAAGCTTTCTTT. This translates into CASSLSDRGTEAFF. The whole variable domain, filled in from reference TRBV28 and TRBJ1-1, reads DVKVTQSSRYLVKRTGEKVFLECVQDMDHENMFWYRQDPGLGLRLIYFSYDVKMKEKGDIPEGYSVSREKKERFSLILESASTNQTSMYLCASSLSDRGTEAFFGQGTRLTVV.

The chain is built from TRBV9 and TRBJ2-5, with 11 positions matching TRBD2. The V and J ends lost 3 bases and 4 bases, in that order; junction bases with no gene match: 8. The germline CDR1 and CDR2 sequences are SGDLS and YYNGEE. The CDR3 is 16 residues long. CDR3 in amino acids: CASSASGTSGLETQYF. Here the CDR3 DNA reads TGTGCCAGCAGCGCCTCCGGGACTAGCGGATTAGAGACCCAGTACTTC.

The V and J genes are TRBV4-1 and TRBJ1-4; 10 positions match TRBD1. Trimming removed 7 bases from V and 4 bases from J; junction bases left unmatched: 6. This CDR3 comprises 15 residues. Germline-derived CDR1 and CDR2 are MGHRA and YSYEKL. This chain's CDR3 is CASTRTGGFNEKLFF. DNA for the CDR3: TGCGCCAGCACCAGGACAGGGGGATTTAATGAAAAACTGTTTTTT.

This chain joins TRBV13 and TRBJ1-2, with TRBD1 as a possible D gene (5 bases). V was trimmed by 2 bases and J by 6 bases, leaving 13 bases between them. From germline, CDR1 is PRHDT and CDR2 FYEKMQ (reference sequence). The CDR3 spans 14 residues. The CDR3 bases are TGTGCCAGCAGCTTACGGACACATCCGGATGGCTACACCTTC. Protein: CASSLRTHPDGYTF.

The V and J genes are TRBV24-1 and TRBJ1-5; 7 nucleotides match TRBD1. The V gene's germline CDR1 is KGHDR and CDR2 SFDVKD. The ends lost 3 bases at V and 3 bases at J; junction bases unmatched: 7. This CDR3 contains 16 residues. CDR3 in amino acids: CATSDARQGSNQPQHF. CDR3 nucleotide sequence: TGTGCCACCAGTGATGCCCGACAGGGATCCAATCAGCCCCAGCATTTT.

This clone is a singleton in its sample. The J gene is TRBJ2-5, the V gene TRBV19; possible D gene TRBD1, 6 bases. CDR1 and CDR2 from the germline V gene are LNHDA and SQIVND (reference sequence). The CDR3 has 15 residues. Trimming took off 6 bases at V and 7 bases at J, with 21 bases between the two ends. The CDR3 DNA follows: TGTGCCAGTAGCCCTTATGAGGGGGAGAGGGGGACCCAGTACTTC. Amino acid sequence: CASSPYEGERGTQYF.

This chain uses TRBV5-4 with TRBJ2-1; the D gene is possibly TRBD2 (7 bases). V was pared by 1 base and J by 10 bases, with 15 bases between. This CDR3 spans 14 amino acids. The V gene's germline CDR1 is SGHNT and CDR2 YYREEE (reference sequence). The CDR3 is CASSLKGGGGEQFF. The CDR3, as DNA: TGTGCCAGCAGCTTGAAAGGGGGGGGTGGAGAGCAGTTCTTC.

The V gene is TRBV2, the J gene TRBJ1-4, with D unresolved. Between the trimmed V and J ends, which lost 1 base and 7 bases, there was a span of 13 bases. The CDR3 consists of 15 residues. CDR1 and CDR2 (germline): SNHLY, FYNNEI. DNA for the CDR3: TGTGCCAGCAGTGAAGGAGGGTTAGTGGGTGAAAAACTGTTTTTT. Its protein is CASSEGGLVGEKLFF.

This clone was observed once. Other DNA sequences from this sample encode an identical CDR3 as well. This rearrangement joins TRBV6-5 to TRBJ1-2; maybe TRBD1 (6 bases). Trimming took off 6 bases at V and 5 bases at J, with 10 bases between the two ends. The CDR3 spans 12 residues. CDR1 and CDR2 (germline): MNHEY, SVGAGI. This chain's CDR3 is CASRPTGYGYTF. The CDR3 bases are TGTGCCAGCAGGCCGACAGGATATGGCTACACCTTC.

The chain is built from TRBV9 and TRBJ2-3; TRBD2 is a possible D gene (5 bases). Looked up from germline, CDR1 is SGDLS and CDR2 is YYNGEE. The CDR3 covers 16 residues. V was shortened by 3 bases and J by 0 bases, with 14 bases between the two germline ends. CDR3 nucleotides: TGTGCCAGCAGCGCCGACTACCGTTCTAGCACAGATACGCAGTATTTT. Translating gives CASSADYRSSTDTQYF.

The chain couples TRBV7-2 to TRBJ2-1; 8 bases map to TRBD1. CDR1 is SGHTA and CDR2 is FQGNSA in the germline V gene. V shed 5 bases, J shed 10 bases, and the junction held 13 bases outside the gene matches. The CDR3 runs 15 residues. The CDR3 protein is CASSPGGAGSQEQFF. The DNA of the CDR3 is TGTGCCAGCAGCCCAGGGGGCGCGGGTTCGCAGGAGCAGTTCTTC.

This CDR3 is CASSEAQQHPIFSPLHF. CDR3 in DNA: TGTGCCAGCAGTGAAGCACAACAGCACCCGATTTTTTCACCCCTCCACTTT. The rearrangement links TRBV6-1 to TRBJ1-6; no definite D call. The V gene lost 0 bases and the J gene lost 9 bases, with 18 bases spanning the gap. CDR3 length: 17 amino acids. Germline V gives CDR1 MNHNS, CDR2 SASEGT.

The rearrangement uses TRBV7-9 and TRBJ1-5; 9 nucleotides align to TRBD1. Germline V CDR1 and CDR2: SEHNR, FQNEAQ (reference sequence). This CDR3 is built from 12 residues. V shed 4 bases, J shed 11 bases, and the junction held 3 bases outside the gene matches. The CDR3 region has the DNA TGTGCCAGCAGCTCCGACAGGGGGGCCCAGCATTTT. Translation: CASSSDRGAQHF.

V is TRBV7-3 and J is TRBJ2-2; 13 nucleotides line up with TRBD2. Per germline, CDR1 SGHTA and CDR2 FQGTGA. V lost 1 base to trimming and J lost 4 bases; unmatched junction nucleotides: 6. The CDR3 contains 18 residues. The CDR3 DNA follows: TGTGCCAGCAGCTTAAATCCTCGGACTAGCGGGGGCACCGGGGAGCTGTTTTTT. Amino acid sequence: CASSLNPRTSGGTGELFF.